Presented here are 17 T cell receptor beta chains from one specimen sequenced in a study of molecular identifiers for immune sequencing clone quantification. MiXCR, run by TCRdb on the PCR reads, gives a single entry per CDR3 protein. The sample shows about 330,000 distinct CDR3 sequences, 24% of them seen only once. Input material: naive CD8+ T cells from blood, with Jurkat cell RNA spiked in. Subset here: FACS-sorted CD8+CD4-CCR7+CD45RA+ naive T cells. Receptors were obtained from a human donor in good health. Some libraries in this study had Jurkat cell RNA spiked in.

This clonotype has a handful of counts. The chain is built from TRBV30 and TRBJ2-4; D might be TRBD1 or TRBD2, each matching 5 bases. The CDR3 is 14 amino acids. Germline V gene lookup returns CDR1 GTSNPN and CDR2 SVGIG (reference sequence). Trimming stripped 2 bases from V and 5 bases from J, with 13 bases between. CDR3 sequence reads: CAWSSGVGENIQYF. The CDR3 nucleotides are TGTGCCTGGAGTTCCGGGGTAGGGGAAAACATTCAGTACTTC.

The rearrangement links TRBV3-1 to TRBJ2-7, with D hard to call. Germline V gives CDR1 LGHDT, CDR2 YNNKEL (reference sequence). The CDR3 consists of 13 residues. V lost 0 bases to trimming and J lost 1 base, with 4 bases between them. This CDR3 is CASSQDPSYEQYF. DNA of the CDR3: TGTGCCAGCAGCCAAGACCCGTCCTACGAGCAGTACTTC.

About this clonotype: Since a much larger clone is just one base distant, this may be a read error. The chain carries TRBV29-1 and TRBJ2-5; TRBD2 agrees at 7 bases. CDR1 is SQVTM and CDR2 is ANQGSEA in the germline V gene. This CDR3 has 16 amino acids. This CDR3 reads CSVEGLSQGAREIQYF. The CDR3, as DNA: TGCAGCGTTGAAGGTTTGAGCCAGGGAGCGCGGGAGATCCAGTACTTC.

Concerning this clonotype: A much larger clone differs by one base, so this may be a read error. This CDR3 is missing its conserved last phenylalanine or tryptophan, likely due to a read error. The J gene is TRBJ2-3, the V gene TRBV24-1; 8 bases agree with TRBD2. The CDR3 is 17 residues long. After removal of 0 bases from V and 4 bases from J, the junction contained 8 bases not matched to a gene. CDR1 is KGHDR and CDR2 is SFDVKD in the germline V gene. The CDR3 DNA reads TGTGCCACCAGTGATTTGGACGCGGGAGGAGATCCAGATACGCAGTATCTT. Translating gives CATSDLDAGGDPDTQYL.

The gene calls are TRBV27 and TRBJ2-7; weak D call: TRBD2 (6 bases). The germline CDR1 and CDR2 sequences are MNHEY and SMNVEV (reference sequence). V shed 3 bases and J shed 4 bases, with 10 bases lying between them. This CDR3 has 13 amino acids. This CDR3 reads CASSLAGCYEQYF. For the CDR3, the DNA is TGTGCCAGCAGTTTGGCGGGATGTTACGAGCAGTACTTC.

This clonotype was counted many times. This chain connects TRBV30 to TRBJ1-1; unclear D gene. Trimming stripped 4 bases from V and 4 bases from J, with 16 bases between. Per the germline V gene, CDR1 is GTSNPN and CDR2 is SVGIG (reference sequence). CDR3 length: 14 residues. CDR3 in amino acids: CAWTTWVEGTEAFF. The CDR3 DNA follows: TGTGCCTGGACCACCTGGGTCGAAGGCACTGAAGCTTTCTTT.

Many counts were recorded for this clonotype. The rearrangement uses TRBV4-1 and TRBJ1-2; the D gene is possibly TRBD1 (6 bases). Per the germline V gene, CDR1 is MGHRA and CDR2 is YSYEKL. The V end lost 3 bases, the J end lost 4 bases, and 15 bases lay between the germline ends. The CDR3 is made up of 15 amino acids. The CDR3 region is CASSHPVQTGYGYTF. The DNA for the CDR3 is TGCGCCAGCAGCCATCCGGTACAGACAGGCTATGGCTACACCTTC.

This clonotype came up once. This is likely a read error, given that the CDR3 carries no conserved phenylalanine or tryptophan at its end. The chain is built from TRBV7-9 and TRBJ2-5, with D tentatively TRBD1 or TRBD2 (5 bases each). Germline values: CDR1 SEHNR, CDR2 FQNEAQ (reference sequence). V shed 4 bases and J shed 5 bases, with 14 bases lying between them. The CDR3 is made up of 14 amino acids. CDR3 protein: CASSYGASEETQYI. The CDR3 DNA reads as TGTGCCAGCAGCTACGGGGCTAGTGAGGAGACCCAGTACATC.

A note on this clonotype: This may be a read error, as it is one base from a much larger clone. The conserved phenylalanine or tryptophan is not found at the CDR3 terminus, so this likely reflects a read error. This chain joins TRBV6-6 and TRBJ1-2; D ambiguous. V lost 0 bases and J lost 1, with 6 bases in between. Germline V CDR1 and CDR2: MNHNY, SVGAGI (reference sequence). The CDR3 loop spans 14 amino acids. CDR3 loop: CASSYSPRNYGYTL. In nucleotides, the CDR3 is TGTGCCAGCAGTTACTCGCCCCGTAACTATGGCTACACCCTC.

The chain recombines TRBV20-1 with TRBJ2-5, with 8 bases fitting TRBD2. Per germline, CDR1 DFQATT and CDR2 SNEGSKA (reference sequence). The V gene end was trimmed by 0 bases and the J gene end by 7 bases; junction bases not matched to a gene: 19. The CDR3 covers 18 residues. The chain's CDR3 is CSAREVSGVLWGDGTQYF. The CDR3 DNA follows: TGCAGTGCTAGAGAAGTTAGCGGGGTCTTGTGGGGGGACGGGACCCAGTACTTC.

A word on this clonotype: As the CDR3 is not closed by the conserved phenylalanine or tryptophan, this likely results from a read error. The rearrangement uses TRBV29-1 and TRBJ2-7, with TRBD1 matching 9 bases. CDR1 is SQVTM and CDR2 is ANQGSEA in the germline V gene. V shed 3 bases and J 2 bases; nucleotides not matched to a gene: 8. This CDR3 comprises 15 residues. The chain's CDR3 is CSVDVGQGTTYEQYL. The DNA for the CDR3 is TGCAGCGTTGATGTAGGACAGGGGACGACCTACGAGCAGTACTTA.

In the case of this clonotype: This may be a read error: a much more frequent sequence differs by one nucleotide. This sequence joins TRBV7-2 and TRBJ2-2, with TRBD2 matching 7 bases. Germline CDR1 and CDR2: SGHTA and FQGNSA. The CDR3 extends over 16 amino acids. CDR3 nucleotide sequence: TGTGCCAGCAGCTTAGTTGCGGGAGTAGATACCGAGGAGCTGTTTTTT. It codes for CASSLVAGVDTEELFF.

DNA for the CDR3: TGTGCCAGCAGCCAAGAGGCGCCCACGAACACTGAAGCTTTCTTT. As protein: CASSQEAPTNTEAFF. The rearrangement links TRBV4-2 to TRBJ1-1; unclear D gene. CDR3 length equals 15 residues. Germline CDR1 and CDR2: LGHNA and YNFKEQ. The V end was cut by 0 bases, the J end by 1 base, with 9 bases between.

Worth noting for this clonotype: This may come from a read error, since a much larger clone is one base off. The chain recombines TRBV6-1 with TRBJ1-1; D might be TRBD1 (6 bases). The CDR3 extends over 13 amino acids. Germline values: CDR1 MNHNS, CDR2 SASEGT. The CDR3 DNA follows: TGTGCCAGCAGCCCCAGGGGCTCCACTGAAGCTCTCTTT. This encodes CASSPRGSTEALF.

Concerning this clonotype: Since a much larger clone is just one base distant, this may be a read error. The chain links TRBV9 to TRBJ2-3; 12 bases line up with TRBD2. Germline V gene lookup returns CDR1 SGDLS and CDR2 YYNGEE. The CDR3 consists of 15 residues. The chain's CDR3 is CASSVTSGGVDTRYF. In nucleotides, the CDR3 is TGTGCCAGCAGCGTGACTAGCGGGGGAGTAGATACGCGGTATTTT.

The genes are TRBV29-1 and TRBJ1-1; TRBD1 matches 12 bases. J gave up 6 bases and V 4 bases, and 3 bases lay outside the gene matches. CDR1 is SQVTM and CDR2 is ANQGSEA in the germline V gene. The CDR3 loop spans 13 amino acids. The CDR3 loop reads CSVAGQGAAEAFF. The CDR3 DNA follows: TGCAGCGTTGCGGGACAGGGGGCGGCTGAAGCTTTCTTT.

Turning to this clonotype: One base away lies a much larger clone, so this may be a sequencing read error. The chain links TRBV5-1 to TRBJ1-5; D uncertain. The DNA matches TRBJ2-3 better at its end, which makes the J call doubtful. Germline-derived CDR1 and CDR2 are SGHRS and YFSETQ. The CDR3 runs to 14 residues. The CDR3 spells CASSLTGRNQPQYF. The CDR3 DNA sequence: TGCGCCAGCAGCTTGACTGGCCGTAATCAGCCCCAGTATTTT.